The TCR beta chain described here comes from a study of molecular identifiers for immune sequencing clone quantification. There are many counts of this clonotype. Its target is not known. Each library that profiled naive CD8 cells came from roughly 20,000 to 1,000,000 sorted cells with 10%, 30% or 50% RNA. When naive CD8 T cells were sorted, they were gated as CD8+CD4-CCR7+CD45RA+. Findings and caveats of the study: In CMV-specific effectors, clones above 20 copies held over 99% of molecules; naive, under 1%.

Losses at the gene ends were 7 bases for V and 1 base for J; bases not matched to a gene: 7. The CDR3 is made up of 14 amino acids. Germline V gives CDR1 MNHEY, CDR2 SMNVEV (reference sequence). Each CDR3 protein gets one entry after TCRdb re-called the PCR reads with MiXCR. Among a few hundred thousand distinct CDR3 sequences, around 23% were seen once, and the ten largest hold approximately 0.76%. The chain uses TRBV27 and TRBJ2-7, with 7 bases that match TRBD1. The clonotype originates from a human donor in good health. Some libraries in this study had Jurkat cell RNA spiked in. Sequencing was carried out using naive CD8+ T cells from blood, with Jurkat cell RNA spiked in. Stated subset: FACS-sorted CD8+CD4-CCR7+CD45RA+ naive T cells. CDR3 DNA: TGTGCCAGCACTTCGCTGGGACAGTCCTACGAGCAGTACTTC. It specifies CASTSLGQSYEQYF.